Included here is one T cell receptor (beta chain) sequence, with context. No antigen is known for it. Relative to the germline gene, one junction end is altered; a read error may explain this. This entry belongs to a study of shared clonotypes between healthy human individuals. Study overall: For every donor, three CD4 naive, three CD4 memory, two CD8 naive and one CD8 memory plates were used.

Germline V gene sequence: CDR1 SQVTM, CDR2 ANQGSEA. This CDR3 spans 14 amino acids. Only in-frame clones appear in the TCRdb table, and some are missing; sequencing was by immunoSEQ multiplex PCR. Here the sample spans about 2.4 million clones, just over 90% being singletons. The CD4+ fraction was divided into a CD45RA+ naive subset and a CD45RA-negative memory subset. The study, taken as a whole, reports: The donor pool, a small one, limited the genetic and exposure-history diversity represented. Naive subsets usually exceeded memory subsets in estimated richness.

V and J are TRBV29-1 and TRBJ1-2; possible D gene TRBD1, 6 bases. The source material was naive CD4+ T cells sorted from blood. The subset here: CD45RA+ positively selected. The receptor was isolated from a man younger than 35 in good health. The CDR3 DNA reads TGCAGCGTCGAAGGGGGTGTGGGGGGTTATGGCTACACCTTC. Its translation is CSVEGGVGGYGYTF. Full variable domain (rest looked up from reference TRBV29-1 and TRBJ1-2): SAVISQKPSRDICQRGTSLTIQCQVDSQVTMMFWYRQQPGQSLTLIATANQGSEATYESGFVIDKFPISRPNLTFSTLTVSNMSPEDSSIYLCSVEGGVGGYGYTFGSGTRLTVV.